Following are 5 T cell receptor beta chains from one sample sequenced in a study of vaccination effects on CD4 cells after COVID-19. Profiling relied on immunoSEQ multiplex PCR, and the TCRdb table lists in-frame clones only, not all of them. Of some 63,000 clones listed, approximately 70% are singletons. Their cognate antigens are unknown. Isolation of CD4+ T cells took place after about ten days of culture. The specimen comprised CD4+ T cells from PBMCs cultured without peptide, sampled before COVID-19 vaccination. These TCRs come from a human donor who had a prior SARS-CoV-2 infection.

This rearrangement joins TRBV12-3 or TRBV12-4 to TRBJ2-2; 7 bases line up with TRBD2. Losses at the gene ends were 10 bases for V and 5 bases for J; bases not matched to a gene: 4. The CDR3 consists of 12 residues. The CDR3, as DNA: TGTGCCACCGGGGGGAGAACCGGGGAGCTGTTTTTT. Residues: CATGGRTGELFF.

This chain links TRBV3-1 (or the pseudogene TRBV3-2) with TRBJ1-4; TRBD1 agrees at 9 bases. With 1 base clipped from V and 6 bases from J, the junction kept 6 bases outside the gene matches. The CDR3 runs 16 residues. Germline CDR1 is LGHDT and CDR2 is YNNKEL (reference sequence). The CDR3 coding sequence is TGTGCCAGCAGCCAAGGGACCGGGACAGGGTATGAAAAACTGTTTTTT. It is translated as CASSQGTGTGYEKLFF.

V usage is TRBV9 and J usage is TRBJ2-7; 10 bases line up with TRBD1. Germline CDR1 is SGDLS and CDR2 is YYNGEE. The CDR3 sequence is 16 residues long. Unmatched junction bases numbered 7, after V lost 3 bases and J lost 1 base. CDR3 DNA sequence: TGTGCCAGCAGCGCAGGCGGGACAGGGGTATCCTACGAGCAGTACTTC. This translates into CASSAGGTGVSYEQYF. Variable domain in full (rest from reference TRBV9 and TRBJ2-7): DSGVTQTPKHLITATGQRVTLRCSPRSGDLSVYWYQQSLDQGLQFLIQYYNGEERAKGNILERFSAQQFPDLHSELNLSSLELGDSALYFCASSAGGTGVSYEQYFGPGTRLTVT.

The chain joins TRBV3-1 (or the pseudogene TRBV3-2) to TRBJ2-7; D might be TRBD2 (6 bases). Germline CDR1 LGHDT, CDR2 YNNKEL (reference sequence). V lost 4 bases and J lost 7, with 11 bases in between. The CDR3 runs 12 residues. In DNA form, the CDR3 reads TGTGCCAGCAGCCTCAGGAGGGGAGAGCAGTACTTC. It translates to CASSLRRGEQYF.

This chain joins TRBV6-5 and TRBJ2-3; 8 bases fit TRBD1. The CDR3 spans 14 residues. V shed 5 bases, J shed 5 bases, and the junction held 6 bases outside the gene matches. Germline-derived CDR1 and CDR2 are MNHEY and SVGAGI. CDR3 loop: CASSRTGIQDTQYF. For the CDR3, the DNA is TGTGCCAGCAGTAGGACAGGGATTCAAGATACGCAGTATTTT.